This T cell receptor beta chain was profiled in a study of blood T cell repertoires in COVID-19. Study overall: The analysed material was cDNA or gDNA that came from T cells, B-cell-depleted T cells, or PBMCs.

The CDR3 runs 14 residues. Germline V lookup: CDR1 SGHRS, CDR2 YFSETQ. With 0 bases removed from V and 1 base from J, the gap between germline ends came to 8 bases. Participant-given clinical history determined each cohort assignment. Here immunoSEQ multiplex PCR was the method, and the copy in TCRdb shows in-frame clones only, minus some. Of 150,000 or so clones listed, under 90% are singletons. This chain links TRBV5-1 with TRBJ2-7; D possibly corresponds to TRBD1 (6 bases). The sample consisted of PBMCs or T cells enriched from blood (not recorded which). The receptor's source is a man over 45 who had recovered from COVID-19. This CDR3 reads CASSLARGSYEQYF. The CDR3 DNA follows: TGCGCCAGCAGCTTGGCCAGGGGATCCTACGAGCAGTACTTC.